This T cell receptor (beta chain) derives from a study of monozygotic twins with inflammatory bowel disease. Broader study findings: Twin concordance left repertoire similarity unchanged, with limited power a possible explanation for this lack of difference.

Note on this clonotype: The target antigen is unknown.

UMIs that had a 6-nucleotide sample barcode were put in using template switching. TCRdb reprocessed the 5' RACE reads and stores each CDR3 protein as one record, lacking DNA. The ten top clones account for approximately 5.4%, within a sample of under 350,000 distinct CDR3 sequences. Germline CDR1 reads MNHEY; CDR2 reads SVGAGI. CDR3 length: 13 amino acids. The genes are TRBV6-5 and TRBJ2-1; TCRdb designates TRBD2, a call that cannot be tested without DNA. Material: blood. The sequence was obtained from a human donor with ulcerative colitis or Crohn's disease, or a healthy co-twin of an affected twin (not recorded which). CDR3 protein: CASRKSGGNEQFF.